This record looks at one T cell receptor (beta chain) sequence and its context. Its antigen is unidentified. The data are from a study of cytomegalovirus exposure and HLA in healthy donors. Study-wide findings and caveats: It was likely that a cluster of highly shared sequence variants was a sequencing artifact. A later analysis linked a missense variant in DCLRE1C to the trimming of TCR beta V and J genes.

PCR employed 60 Vbeta and 13 Jbeta primers. Authors' processing steps: The authors later counted 75 million to 90 million unique TCR beta chains, roughly 11 million of them shared. Sequencing was performed with immunoSEQ multiplex PCR; in TCRdb, only in-frame clones are kept and a portion is missing. Clone size and the V and J calls come from that table; the DNA yielded D and trimming. The sample has over 150,000 clones; roughly 78% are singletons. This CDR3 is 15 amino acids long. The germline V gene has CDR1 SGHRS and CDR2 YFSETQ. V shed 3 bases and J 6 bases; nucleotides not matched to a gene: 10. Specimen: PBMCs. This TCR came from a woman in her forties or fifties in good health and CMV-seropositive. The gene calls are TRBV5-1 and TRBJ1-1, with 8 bases aligning to TRBD1. CDR3 bases: TGCGCCAGCAGCTACGGACAGGGAAGTTGGCCTGAAGCTTTCTTT. Translated: CASSYGQGSWPEAFF.